This T cell receptor beta chain was retrieved from a study of patients and donors after allogeneic stem cell transplantation. MiXCR, run by TCRdb on the RT-PCR reads, gives a single entry per CDR3 protein. The sample contains approximately 250,000 distinct CDR3 sequences, 14% of which appear only once. V trimming: 3 bases; J trimming: 6 bases; junction bases outside the gene matches: 11. Germline V gene sequence: CDR1 DFQATT, CDR2 SNEGSKA (reference sequence). The CDR3 loop spans 15 amino acids. Ten or more counts support this clonotype. Specimen: blood, either unsorted or a sorted T cell fraction (not recorded which). This rearrangement joins TRBV20-1 to TRBJ2-4; 7 nucleotides align to TRBD1. The sequence derives from a human donor who was either an allogeneic HSCT recipient or a stem cell or donor lymphocyte infusion donor (not recorded which). It is not recorded whose cells these are; they may come from a transplant donor. The CDR3 spells CSASTPGTVRNIQYF. As DNA, the CDR3 is TGCAGTGCTAGTACCCCCGGGACAGTTAGAAACATTCAGTACTTC.